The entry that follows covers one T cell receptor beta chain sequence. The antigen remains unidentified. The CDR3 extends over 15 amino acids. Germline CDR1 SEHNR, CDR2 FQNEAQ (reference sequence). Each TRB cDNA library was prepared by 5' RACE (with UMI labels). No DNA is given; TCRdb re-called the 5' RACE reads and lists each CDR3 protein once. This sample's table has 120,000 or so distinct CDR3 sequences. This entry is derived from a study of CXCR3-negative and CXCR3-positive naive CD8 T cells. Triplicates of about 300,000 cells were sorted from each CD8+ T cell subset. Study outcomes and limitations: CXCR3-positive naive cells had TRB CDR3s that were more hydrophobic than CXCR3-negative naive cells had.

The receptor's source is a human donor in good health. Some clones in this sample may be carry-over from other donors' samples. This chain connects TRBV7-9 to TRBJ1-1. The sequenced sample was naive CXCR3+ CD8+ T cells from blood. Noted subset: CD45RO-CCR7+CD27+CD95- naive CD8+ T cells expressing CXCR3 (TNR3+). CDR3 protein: CASSLVGTSNTEAFF.